This TCR beta chain was observed in a study of T-cell memory formation after mild COVID-19. Across the study: TCR clusters largely stayed donor specific. Whole-study results and caveats: Whether second-wave clones peaking at day 37 were SARS-CoV-2 specific went unconfirmed. Among clones contracting day 15 to 85, CD4/CD8 was balanced, whereas later expanders leaned CD4+. Chiefly within CM and EM were the contracting CD4+ clones; CD8+ ones were within EMRA.

This CDR3 comprises 15 residues. Per germline, CDR1 DFQATT and CDR2 SNEGSKA (reference sequence). V dropped 7 bases and J dropped 3 bases, with 20 bases sitting between them. This clonotype was seen at least ten times. Its antigen is unidentified. TCRdb itself ran the 5' RACE reads through MiXCR, one entry per CDR3 protein. The table shows about 250,000 distinct CDR3 sequences, with 15% to 20% occurring only once. This clonotype was obtained from a man aged 18 to 29 who had mild COVID-19 (a few samples of this study predate the infection). Cell type and time point are not known. This chain connects TRBV20-1 to TRBJ2-3, with D perhaps given as TRBD1 or TRBD2 (5 bases each). Sequenced sample: PBMCs or a T cell subset sorted from them (not recorded which). CDR3 loop: CSVRPGTSSTDTQYF. CDR3 nucleotide sequence: TGCAGTGTTCGACCCGGGACCTCGAGTACAGATACGCAGTATTTT.